This TCR beta chain is drawn from a study of blood T cell repertoires in COVID-19. Looking at the study overall: The United States, Italy and Spain were the sources of the acute and convalescent COVID-19 samples. PBMCs, B-cell-depleted T cells, or T cells provided the cDNA or gDNA that made up the material.

The germline V and J ends were trimmed by 0 bases and 5 bases, with 14 bases remaining between them. CDR3 size: 16 residues. The germline CDR1 and CDR2 sequences are SGDLS and YYNGEE. In the original analysis: The authors estimated nucleated cell counts from reference gene primer amplification. Libraries were prepared by immunoSEQ multiplex PCR; TCRdb keeps only in-frame clonotypes and omits some of them. V, J and clone size were drawn from that table, and D and trimming were deduced from the DNA. The data hold around 200,000 clones, with around 90% observed a single time. The chain combines TRBV9 with TRBJ1-4; TRBD1 might be the D (5 bases). This clonotype originated in a man in his forties or fifties with acute or convalescent COVID-19. The specimen sequenced was peripheral blood. As DNA, the CDR3 is TGTGCCAGCAGCGTAGAAGGGGCAGCTCTGAATGAAAAACTGTTTTTT. It translates to CASSVEGAALNEKLFF.